Given below is one TCR beta chain in context. Its antigen is unidentified. The source of the sample is a study of T-cell reconstitution after alpha-beta-depleted transplantation in children. Broader study findings: Surviving recipient T cells and thymic progenitors underlay high day-60 TCRbeta diversity in some patients. Roughly two months post-transplant, alpha-beta T cells reportedly originated from several hundred graft clones that had expanded. After one year, T-cell counts and TCRbeta diversity mostly came from new T cells.

The authors prepared the TCRbeta library with unique molecular identifiers. MiXCR, applied by TCRdb to the PCR reads, yields one record per CDR3 protein. Of approximately 250,000 distinct CDR3 sequences in the sample, about 25% were seen once. The source was PBMCs, collected before TCRalphabeta/CD19-depleted stem cell transplant. This receptor was identified in a girl aged 2 to 9 with Fanconi anemia, due to receive a stem cell transplant.

The CDR3 loop is CSASAATGRTDTQYF. DNA of the CDR3: TGCAGTGCTAGTGCCGCCACCGGCCGGACAGATACGCAGTATTTT. The rearrangement links TRBV20-1 to TRBJ2-3, with D hard to call. Looked up from germline, CDR1 is DFQATT and CDR2 is SNEGSKA (reference sequence). This CDR3 has 15 amino acids. Trimming left V 3 bases short and J 3 bases short, with 16 bases between.